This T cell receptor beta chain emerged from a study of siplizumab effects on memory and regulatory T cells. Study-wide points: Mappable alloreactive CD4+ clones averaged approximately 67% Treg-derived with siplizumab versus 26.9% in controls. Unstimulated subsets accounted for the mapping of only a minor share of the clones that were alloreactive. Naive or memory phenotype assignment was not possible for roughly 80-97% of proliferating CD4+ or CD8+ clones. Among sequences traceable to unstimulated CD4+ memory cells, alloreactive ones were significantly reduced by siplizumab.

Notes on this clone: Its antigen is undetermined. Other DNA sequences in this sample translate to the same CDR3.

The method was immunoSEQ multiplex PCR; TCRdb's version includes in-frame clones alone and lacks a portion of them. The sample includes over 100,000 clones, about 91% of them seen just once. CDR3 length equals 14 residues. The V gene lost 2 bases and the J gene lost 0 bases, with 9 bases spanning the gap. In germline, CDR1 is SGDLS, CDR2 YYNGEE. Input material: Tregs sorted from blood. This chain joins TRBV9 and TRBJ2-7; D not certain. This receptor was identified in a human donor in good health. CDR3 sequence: CASSVSPSSYEQYF. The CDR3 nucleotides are TGTGCCAGCAGCGTTTCGCCTAGCTCCTACGAGCAGTACTTC.